This TCR beta chain comes out of a study of Ad26.COV2.S vaccination and SARS-CoV-2 variants. Profiling relied on immunoSEQ multiplex PCR, and the TCRdb table lists in-frame clones only, not all of them. The data hold 350,000 to 400,000 clones, with about 89% observed a single time. The treatment was: some 19 received Ad26.COV2.S at low or high dose, single or two shots; 5 received placebo; per-sample allocation not given. The investigators took samples on day 63 after the first vaccine or placebo injection. The CDR3 is made up of 14 amino acids. CDR1 and CDR2 (germline): SNHLY, FYNNEI. Deletions cut 5 bases from V and 4 bases from J, with 13 bases between.

This TCR was recovered from a person between 18 and 60 years old who received the Ad26.COV2.S COVID-19 vaccine or a placebo. The sample consisted of peripheral blood, taken in a trial of Ad26.COV2.S vaccine versus placebo. The chain couples TRBV2 to TRBJ2-3, with D possibly being TRBD1 (5 bases). CDR3 bases: TGTGCCAGCAGTCCCAGGGATTACGCAGATACGCAGTATTTT. Its translation is CASSPRDYADTQYF.